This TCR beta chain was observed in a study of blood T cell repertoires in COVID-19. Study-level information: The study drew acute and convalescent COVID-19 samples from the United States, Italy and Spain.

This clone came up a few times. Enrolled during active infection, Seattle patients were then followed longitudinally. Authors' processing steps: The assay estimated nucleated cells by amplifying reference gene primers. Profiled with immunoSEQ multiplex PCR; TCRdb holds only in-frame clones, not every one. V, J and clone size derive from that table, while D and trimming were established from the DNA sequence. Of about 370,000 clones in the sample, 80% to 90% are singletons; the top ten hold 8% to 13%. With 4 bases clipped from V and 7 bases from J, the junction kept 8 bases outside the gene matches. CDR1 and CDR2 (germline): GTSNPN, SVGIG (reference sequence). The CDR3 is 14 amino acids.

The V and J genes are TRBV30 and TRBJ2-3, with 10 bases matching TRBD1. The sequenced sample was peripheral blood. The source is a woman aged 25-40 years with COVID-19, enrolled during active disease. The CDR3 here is CAWIGTGASYTQYF. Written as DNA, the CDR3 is TGTGCCTGGATCGGGACAGGGGCGTCCTATACGCAGTATTTT.